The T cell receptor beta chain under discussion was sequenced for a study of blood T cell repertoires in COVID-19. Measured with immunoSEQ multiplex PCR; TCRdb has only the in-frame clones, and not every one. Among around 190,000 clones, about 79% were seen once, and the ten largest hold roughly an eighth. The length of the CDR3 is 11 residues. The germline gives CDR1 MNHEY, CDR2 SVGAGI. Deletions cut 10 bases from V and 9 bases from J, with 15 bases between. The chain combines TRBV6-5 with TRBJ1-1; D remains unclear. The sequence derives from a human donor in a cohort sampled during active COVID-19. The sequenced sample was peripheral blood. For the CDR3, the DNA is TGTGCCACCGTGGATGGGAGGAAAGCTTTCTTT. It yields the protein CATVDGRKAFF.